Each of the 4 T cell receptor beta chains below was sequenced from the same sample in a study of blood T cell repertoires in COVID-19. Clones were sequenced by immunoSEQ multiplex PCR, and TCRdb holds only the in-frame ones, with some missing. Here the sample spans tens of thousands of clones, approximately 91% being singletons. The sequenced sample was peripheral blood. These receptors all come from a man between 70 and 80 years old with active or convalescent COVID-19.

The CDR3 sequence is CASSLDRQGTRVSYEQYF. The CDR3 DNA reads as TGTGCCAGCAGCTTAGATAGGCAGGGGACACGGGTCTCCTACGAGCAGTACTTC. V and J are TRBV11-2 and TRBJ2-7; weak D call: TRBD1 (6 bases). The CDR3 has 18 amino acids. The V gene's germline CDR1 is SGHAT and CDR2 FQNNGV. V gave up 0 bases and J gave up 0 bases, with 18 bases separating them. Full variable domain (missing parts from reference TRBV11-2 and TRBJ2-7): EAGVAQSPRYKIIEKRQSVAFWCNPISGHATLYWYQQILGQGPKLLIQFQNNGVVDDSQLPKDRFSAERLKGVDSTLKIQPAKLEDSAVYLCASSLDRQGTRVSYEQYFGPGTRLTVT.

V gene TRBV11-3 combines with J gene TRBJ1-1; possible D gene TRBD1, 6 bases. The V gene lost 3 bases and the J gene lost 2 bases, with 10 bases spanning the gap. This CDR3 region has 14 residues. Germline CDR1 reads SGHNT; CDR2 reads YENEEA. The CDR3 DNA reads TGTGCCAGCAGCTTGGGGGGGCTTAACACTGAAGCTTTCTTT. This sequence encodes CASSLGGLNTEAFF.

The J gene is TRBJ2-5, the V gene TRBV6-2 or TRBV6-3; tentative D call: TRBD1 (6 bases). V was pared by 2 bases and J by 7 bases, with 14 bases between. This CDR3 is 14 amino acids long. Germline assignment: CDR1 MNHEY and CDR2 SVGEGT. DNA for the CDR3: TGTGCCAGCAGTTACAGGGGGTTCTTGAGGACCCAGTACTTC. Its translation is CASSYRGFLRTQYF.

This clone showed up just once. The gene calls are TRBV7-6 and TRBJ2-2; 9 bases are a match to TRBD1. J gave up 4 bases and V 4 bases, and 16 bases lay outside the gene matches. The germline V gene encodes CDR1 SGHVS and CDR2 FNYEAQ. The CDR3 totals 19 residues. The CDR3 coding sequence is TGTGCCAGCAGCTCGCCACCTTCTCTTGGGACAGGGCGCACCGGGGAGCTGTTTTTT. It is translated as CASSSPPSLGTGRTGELFF.